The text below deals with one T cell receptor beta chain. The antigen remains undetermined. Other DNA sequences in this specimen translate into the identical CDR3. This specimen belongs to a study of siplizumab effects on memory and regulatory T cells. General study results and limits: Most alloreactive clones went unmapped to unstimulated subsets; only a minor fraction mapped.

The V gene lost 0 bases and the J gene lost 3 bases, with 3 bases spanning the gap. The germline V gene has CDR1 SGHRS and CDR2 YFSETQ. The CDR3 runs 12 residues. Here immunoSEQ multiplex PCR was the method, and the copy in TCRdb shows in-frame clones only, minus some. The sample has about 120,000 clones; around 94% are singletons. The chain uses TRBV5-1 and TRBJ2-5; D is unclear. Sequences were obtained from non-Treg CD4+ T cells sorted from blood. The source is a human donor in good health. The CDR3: CASSLGEETQYF. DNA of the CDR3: TGCGCCAGCAGCTTGGGCGAAGAGACCCAGTACTTC.